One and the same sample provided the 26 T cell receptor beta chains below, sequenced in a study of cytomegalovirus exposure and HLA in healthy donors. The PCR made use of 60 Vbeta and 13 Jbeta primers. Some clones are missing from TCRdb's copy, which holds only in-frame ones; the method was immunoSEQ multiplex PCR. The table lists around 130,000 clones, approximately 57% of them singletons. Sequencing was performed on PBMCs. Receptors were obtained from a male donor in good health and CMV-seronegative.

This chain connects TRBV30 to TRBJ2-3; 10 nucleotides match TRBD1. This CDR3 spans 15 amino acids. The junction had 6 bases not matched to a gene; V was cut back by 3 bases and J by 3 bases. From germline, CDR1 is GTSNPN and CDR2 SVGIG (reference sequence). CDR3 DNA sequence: TGTGCCTGGAGGGGGGACAGGGGAATTACAGATACGCAGTATTTT. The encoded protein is CAWRGDRGITDTQYF.

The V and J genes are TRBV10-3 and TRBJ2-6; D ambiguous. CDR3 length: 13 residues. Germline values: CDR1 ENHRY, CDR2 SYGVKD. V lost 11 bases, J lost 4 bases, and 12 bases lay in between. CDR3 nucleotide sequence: TGTGCCGTCGCCAGAGCGGGGGCCAACGTCCTGACTTTC. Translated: CAVARAGANVLTF.

CDR3 in amino acids: CASSLDRGEANEKLFF. Here the CDR3 DNA reads TGTGCCAGCAGCTTGGACAGGGGTGAGGCTAATGAAAAACTGTTTTTT. The gene calls are TRBV7-2 and TRBJ1-4; 9 bases match TRBD1. V was clipped by 3 bases and J by 3 bases; unmatched bases: 5. Germline V gives CDR1 SGHTA, CDR2 FQGNSA. The CDR3 contains 16 residues.

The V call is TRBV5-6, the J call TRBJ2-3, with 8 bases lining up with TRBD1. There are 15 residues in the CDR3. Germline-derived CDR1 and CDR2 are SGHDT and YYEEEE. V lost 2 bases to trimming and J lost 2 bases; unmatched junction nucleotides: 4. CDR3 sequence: CASSFRQGLTDTQYF. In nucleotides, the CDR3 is TGTGCCAGCAGCTTTCGACAGGGGCTCACAGATACGCAGTATTTT.

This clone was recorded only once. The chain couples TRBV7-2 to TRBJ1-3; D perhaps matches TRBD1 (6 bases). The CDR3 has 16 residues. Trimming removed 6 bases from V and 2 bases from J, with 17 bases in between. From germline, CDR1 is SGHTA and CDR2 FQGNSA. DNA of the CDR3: TGTGCCAGCAGACAAGGACAGTTGGGTACTGGAAACACCATATATTTT. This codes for CASRQGQLGTGNTIYF.

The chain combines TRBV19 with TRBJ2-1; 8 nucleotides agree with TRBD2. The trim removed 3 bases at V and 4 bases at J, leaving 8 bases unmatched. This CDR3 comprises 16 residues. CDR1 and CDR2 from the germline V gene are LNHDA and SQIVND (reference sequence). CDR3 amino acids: CASSITSGLAYNEQFF. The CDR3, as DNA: TGTGCCAGTAGTATTACTTCCGGACTAGCTTACAATGAGCAGTTCTTC. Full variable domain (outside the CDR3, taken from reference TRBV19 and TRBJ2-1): DGGITQSPKYLFRKEGQNVTLSCEQNLNHDAMYWYRQDPGQGLRLIYYSQIVNDFQKGDIAEGYSVSREKKESFPLTVTSAQKNPTAFYLCASSITSGLAYNEQFFGPGTRLTVL.

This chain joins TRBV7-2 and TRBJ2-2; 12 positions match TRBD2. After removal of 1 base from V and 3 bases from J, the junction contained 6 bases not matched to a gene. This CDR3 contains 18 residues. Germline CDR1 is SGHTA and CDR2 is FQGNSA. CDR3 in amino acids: CASSLVSSGGAYTGELFF. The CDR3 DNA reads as TGTGCCAGCAGCTTAGTGTCTAGCGGGGGGGCCTACACCGGGGAGCTGTTTTTT.

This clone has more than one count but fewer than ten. CDR3 region: CASSQAEWSTEAFF. In DNA, the CDR3 is TGCGCCAGCAGCCAAGCGGAGTGGAGCACTGAAGCTTTCTTT. J is TRBJ1-1 and V is TRBV4-1; D uncertain. The CDR3 loop spans 14 amino acids. Germline V CDR1 and CDR2: MGHRA, YSYEKL. Trimming took off 1 base at V and 4 bases at J, with 10 bases between the two ends.

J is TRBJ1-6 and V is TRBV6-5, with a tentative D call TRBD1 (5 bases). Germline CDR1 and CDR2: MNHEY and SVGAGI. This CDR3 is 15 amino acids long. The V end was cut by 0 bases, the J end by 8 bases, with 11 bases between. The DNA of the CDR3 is TGTGCCAGCAGTTACTCGACCCAGGGCGATTCACCCCTCCACTTT. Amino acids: CASSYSTQGDSPLHF.

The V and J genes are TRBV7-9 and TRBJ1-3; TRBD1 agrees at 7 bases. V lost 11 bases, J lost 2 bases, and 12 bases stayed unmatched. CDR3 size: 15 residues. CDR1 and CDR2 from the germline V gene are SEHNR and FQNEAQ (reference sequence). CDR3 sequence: CAVGQGVSAGNTIYF. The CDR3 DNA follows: TGTGCCGTCGGGCAGGGGGTCTCGGCTGGAAACACCATATATTTT.

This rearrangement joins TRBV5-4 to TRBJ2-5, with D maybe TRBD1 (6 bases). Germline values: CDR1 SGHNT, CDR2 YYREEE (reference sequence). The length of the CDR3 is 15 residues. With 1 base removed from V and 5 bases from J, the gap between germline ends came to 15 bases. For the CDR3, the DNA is TGTGCCAGCAGCTTGATAGAAAACAGGGATGAGACCCAGTACTTC. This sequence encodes CASSLIENRDETQYF.

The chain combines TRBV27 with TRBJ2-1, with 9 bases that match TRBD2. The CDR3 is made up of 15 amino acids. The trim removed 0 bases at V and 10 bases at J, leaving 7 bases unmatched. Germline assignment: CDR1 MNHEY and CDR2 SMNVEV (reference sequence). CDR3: CASSLSAGGPWEQFF. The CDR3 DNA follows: TGTGCCAGCAGTTTATCCGCGGGGGGGCCATGGGAGCAGTTCTTC.

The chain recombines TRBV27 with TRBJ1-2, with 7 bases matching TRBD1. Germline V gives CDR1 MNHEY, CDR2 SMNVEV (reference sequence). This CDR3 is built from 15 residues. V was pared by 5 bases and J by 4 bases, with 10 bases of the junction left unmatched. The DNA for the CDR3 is TGTGCCAGCAGTCCCCGGACAGGAGACGGCTATGGCTACACCTTC. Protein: CASSPRTGDGYGYTF.

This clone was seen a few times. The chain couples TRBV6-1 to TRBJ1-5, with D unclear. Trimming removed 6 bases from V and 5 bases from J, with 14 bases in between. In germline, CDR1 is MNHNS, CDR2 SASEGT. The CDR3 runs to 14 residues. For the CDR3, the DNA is TGTGCCAGCAGCCCCGGAGGACTTTATCAGCCCCAGCATTTT. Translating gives CASSPGGLYQPQHF.

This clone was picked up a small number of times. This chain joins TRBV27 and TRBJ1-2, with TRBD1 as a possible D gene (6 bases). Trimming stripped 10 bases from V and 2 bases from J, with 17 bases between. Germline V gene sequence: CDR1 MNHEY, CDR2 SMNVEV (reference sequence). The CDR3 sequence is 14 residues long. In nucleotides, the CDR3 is TGTGCCACCGGGAGGGGGGGAGAAAACTATGGCTACACCTTC. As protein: CATGRGGENYGYTF.

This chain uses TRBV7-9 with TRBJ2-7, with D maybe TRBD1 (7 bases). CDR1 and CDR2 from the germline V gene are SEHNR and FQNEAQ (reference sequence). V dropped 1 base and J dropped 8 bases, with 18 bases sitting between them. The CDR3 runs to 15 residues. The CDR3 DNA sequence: TGTGCCAGCAGCTTAGACGGGACAGTCGCGGGGAAGCAGTACTTC. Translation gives CASSLDGTVAGKQYF.

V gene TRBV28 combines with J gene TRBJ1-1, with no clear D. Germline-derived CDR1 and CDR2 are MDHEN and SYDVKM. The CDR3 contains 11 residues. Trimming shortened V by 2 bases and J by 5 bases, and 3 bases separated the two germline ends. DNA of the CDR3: TGTGCCAGCAGTTTACCGACTGAAGCTTTCTTT. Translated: CASSLPTEAFF.

CDR3 DNA sequence: TGTGCCAGCAGCTTAGTATTTGGGCTAGCGTCGACAGATACGCAGTATTTT. It translates to CASSLVFGLASTDTQYF. The chain uses TRBV7-2 and TRBJ2-3; weak D call: TRBD2 (6 bases). Germline CDR1 SGHTA, CDR2 FQGNSA. The CDR3 covers 17 residues. The germline V and J ends were trimmed by 1 base and 3 bases, with 17 bases remaining between them.

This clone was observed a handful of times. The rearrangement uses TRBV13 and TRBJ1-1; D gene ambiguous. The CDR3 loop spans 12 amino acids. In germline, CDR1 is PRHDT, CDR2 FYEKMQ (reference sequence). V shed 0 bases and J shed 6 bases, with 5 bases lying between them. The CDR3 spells CASSLGSAEAFF. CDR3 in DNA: TGTGCCAGCAGCTTAGGCTCAGCTGAAGCTTTCTTT.

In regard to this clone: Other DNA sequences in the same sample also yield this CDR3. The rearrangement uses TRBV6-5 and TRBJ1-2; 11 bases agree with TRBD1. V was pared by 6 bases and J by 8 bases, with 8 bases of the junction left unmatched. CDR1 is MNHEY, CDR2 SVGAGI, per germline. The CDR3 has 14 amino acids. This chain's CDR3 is CASSSGQGAGGYTF. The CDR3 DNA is TGTGCCAGCAGCTCCGGACAGGGGGCCGGCGGCTACACCTTC.

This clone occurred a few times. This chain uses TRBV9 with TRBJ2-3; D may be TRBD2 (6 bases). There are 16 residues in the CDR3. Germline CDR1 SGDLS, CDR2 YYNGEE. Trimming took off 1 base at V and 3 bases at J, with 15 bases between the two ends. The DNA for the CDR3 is TGTGCCAGCAGCGTATTAGGTCAGGGAGGAACAGATACGCAGTATTTT. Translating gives CASSVLGQGGTDTQYF.

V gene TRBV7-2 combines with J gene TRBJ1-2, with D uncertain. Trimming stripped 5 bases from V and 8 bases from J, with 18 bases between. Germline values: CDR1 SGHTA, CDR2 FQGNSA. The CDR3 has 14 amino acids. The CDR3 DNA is TGTGCCAGCAGCCCCCGACGTGGTGGAGAGGGCTACACCTTC. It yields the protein CASSPRRGGEGYTF.

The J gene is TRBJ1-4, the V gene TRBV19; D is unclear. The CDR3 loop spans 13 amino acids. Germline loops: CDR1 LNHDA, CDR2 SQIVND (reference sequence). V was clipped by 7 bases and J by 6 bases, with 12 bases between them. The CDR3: CASTWNGDEKLFF. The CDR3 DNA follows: TGTGCCAGTACTTGGAACGGGGATGAAAAACTGTTTTTT.

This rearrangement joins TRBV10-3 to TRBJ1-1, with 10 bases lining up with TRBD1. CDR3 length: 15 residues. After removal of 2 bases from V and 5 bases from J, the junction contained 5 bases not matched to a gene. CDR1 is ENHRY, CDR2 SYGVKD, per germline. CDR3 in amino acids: CAISEPGQGGTEAFF. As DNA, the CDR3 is TGTGCCATCAGTGAGCCCGGACAGGGGGGTACTGAAGCTTTCTTT.

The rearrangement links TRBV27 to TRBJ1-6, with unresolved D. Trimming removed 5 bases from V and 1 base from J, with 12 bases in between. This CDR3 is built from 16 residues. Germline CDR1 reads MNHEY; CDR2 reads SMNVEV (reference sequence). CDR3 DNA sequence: TGTGCCAGCAGTCTAGTCTCTGGGTCCTATAATTCACCCCTCCACTTT. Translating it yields CASSLVSGSYNSPLHF.

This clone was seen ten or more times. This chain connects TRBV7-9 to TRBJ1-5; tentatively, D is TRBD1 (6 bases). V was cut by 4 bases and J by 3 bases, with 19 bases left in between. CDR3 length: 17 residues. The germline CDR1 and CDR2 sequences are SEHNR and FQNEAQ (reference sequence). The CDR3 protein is CASSSGTSWGLNQPQHF. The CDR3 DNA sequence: TGTGCCAGCAGCTCCGGGACATCATGGGGGCTCAATCAGCCCCAGCATTTT.